The clone carrying this T cell receptor (beta chain) has a handful of counts. The antigen is not known. MiXCR, applied by TCRdb to the RT-PCR reads, yields one record per CDR3 protein. The sample holds 600,000 to 850,000 distinct CDR3 sequences; approximately 14% are singletons and the top ten take less than 9%. The record originates from a study of response to subunit inactivated influenza vaccine. Germline CDR1 and CDR2: SGHTA and FQGNSA. Trimming stripped 0 bases from V and 3 bases from J, with 12 bases between. This CDR3 comprises 16 residues. Study-wide points: Researchers suggested that each seasonal influenza vaccination recruits few new T cells.

This receptor was obtained from a middle-aged man who received an inactivated influenza vaccine. The chain joins TRBV7-2 to TRBJ1-3; D is perhaps TRBD1 (6 bases). The sample here was PBMCs from blood, taken roughly 15 days before vaccination. The CDR3 is CASSLALARGGNTIYF. The CDR3 nucleotides are TGTGCCAGCAGCTTAGCTTTGGCCAGGGGTGGAAACACCATATATTTT.